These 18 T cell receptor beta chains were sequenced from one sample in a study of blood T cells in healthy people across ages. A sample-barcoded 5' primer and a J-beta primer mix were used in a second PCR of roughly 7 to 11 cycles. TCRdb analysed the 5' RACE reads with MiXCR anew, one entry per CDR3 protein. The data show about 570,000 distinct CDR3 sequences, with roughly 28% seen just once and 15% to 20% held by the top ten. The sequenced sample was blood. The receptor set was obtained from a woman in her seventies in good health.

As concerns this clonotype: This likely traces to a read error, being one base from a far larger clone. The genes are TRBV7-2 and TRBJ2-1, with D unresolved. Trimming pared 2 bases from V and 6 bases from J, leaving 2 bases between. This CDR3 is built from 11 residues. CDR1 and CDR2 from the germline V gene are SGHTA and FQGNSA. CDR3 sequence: CASSLCNEQFF. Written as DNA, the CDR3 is TGTGCCAGCAGCTTATGCAATGAGCAGTTCTTC.

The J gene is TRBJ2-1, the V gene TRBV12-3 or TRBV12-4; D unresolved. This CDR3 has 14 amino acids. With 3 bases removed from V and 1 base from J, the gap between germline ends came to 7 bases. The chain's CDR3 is CASSFRRSYNEQFF. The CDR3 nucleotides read TGTGCCAGCAGTTTCCGGCGATCCTACAATGAGCAGTTCTTC.

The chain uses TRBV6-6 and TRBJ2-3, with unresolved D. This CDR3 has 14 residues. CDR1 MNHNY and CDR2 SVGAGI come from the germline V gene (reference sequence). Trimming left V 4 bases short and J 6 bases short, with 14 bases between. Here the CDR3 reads CASSLRLGSDTQYF. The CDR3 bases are TGTGCCAGCAGTTTGAGACTGGGCTCCGATACGCAGTATTTT.

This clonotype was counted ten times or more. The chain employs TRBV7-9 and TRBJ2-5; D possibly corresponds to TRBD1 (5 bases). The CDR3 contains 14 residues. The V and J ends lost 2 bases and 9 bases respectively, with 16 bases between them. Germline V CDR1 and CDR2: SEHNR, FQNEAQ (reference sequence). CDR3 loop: CASSLIGQPIAQYF. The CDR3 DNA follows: TGTGCCAGCAGCTTAATTGGACAACCCATTGCCCAGTACTTC.

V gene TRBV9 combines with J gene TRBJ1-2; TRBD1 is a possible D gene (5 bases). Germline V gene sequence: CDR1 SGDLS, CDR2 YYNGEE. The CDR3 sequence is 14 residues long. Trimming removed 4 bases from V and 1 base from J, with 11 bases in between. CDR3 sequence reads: CASSSQTVNYGYTF. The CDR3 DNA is TGTGCCAGCAGCTCCCAGACAGTTAACTATGGCTACACCTTC. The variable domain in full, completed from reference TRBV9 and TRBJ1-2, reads DSGVTQTPKHLITATGQRVTLRCSPRSGDLSVYWYQQSLDQGLQFLIQYYNGEERAKGNILERFSAQQFPDLHSELNLSSLELGDSALYFCASSSQTVNYGYTFGSGTRLTVV.

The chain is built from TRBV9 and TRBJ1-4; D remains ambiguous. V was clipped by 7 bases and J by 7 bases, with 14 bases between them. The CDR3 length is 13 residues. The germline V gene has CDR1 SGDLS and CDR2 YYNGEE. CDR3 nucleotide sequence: TGTGCCAGCGGAACGGAGTGGGGTGAAAAACTGTTTTTT. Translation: CASGTEWGEKLFF.

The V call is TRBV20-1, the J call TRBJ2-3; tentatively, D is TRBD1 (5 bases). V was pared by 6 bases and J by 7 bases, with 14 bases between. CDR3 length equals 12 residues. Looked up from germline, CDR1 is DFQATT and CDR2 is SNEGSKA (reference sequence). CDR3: CSAGGAQNTQYF. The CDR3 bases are TGCAGTGCAGGTGGGGCCCAAAATACGCAGTATTTT.

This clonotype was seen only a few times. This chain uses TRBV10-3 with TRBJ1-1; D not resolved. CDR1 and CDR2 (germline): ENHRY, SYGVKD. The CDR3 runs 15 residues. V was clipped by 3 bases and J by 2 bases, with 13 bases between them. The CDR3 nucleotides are TGTGCCATCAGTGACCGAGGCAGGACTAACACTGAAGCTTTCTTT. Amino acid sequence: CAISDRGRTNTEAFF.

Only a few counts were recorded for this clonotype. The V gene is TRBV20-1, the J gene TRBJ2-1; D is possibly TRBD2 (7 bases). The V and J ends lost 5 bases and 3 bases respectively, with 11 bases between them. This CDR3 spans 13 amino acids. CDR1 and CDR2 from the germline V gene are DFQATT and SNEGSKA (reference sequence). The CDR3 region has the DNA TGCAGTGCTTGGAGGGGGGGCTACAATGAGCAGTTCTTC. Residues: CSAWRGGYNEQFF.

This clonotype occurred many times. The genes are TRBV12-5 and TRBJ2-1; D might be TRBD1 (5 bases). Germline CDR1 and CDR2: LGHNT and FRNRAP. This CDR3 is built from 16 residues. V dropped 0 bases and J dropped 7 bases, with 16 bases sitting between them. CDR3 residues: CASGLVGQTDRNEQFF. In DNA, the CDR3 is TGTGCTAGTGGTTTGGTGGGCCAGACAGATCGGAATGAGCAGTTCTTC.

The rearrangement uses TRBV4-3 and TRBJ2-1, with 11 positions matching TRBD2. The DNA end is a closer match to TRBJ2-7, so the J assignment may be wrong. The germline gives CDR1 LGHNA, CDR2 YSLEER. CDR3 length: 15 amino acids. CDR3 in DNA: TGCGCCAGCAGCCCGACTAGCGGGGTTCAATACGAGCAGTACTTC. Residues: CASSPTSGVQYEQYF.

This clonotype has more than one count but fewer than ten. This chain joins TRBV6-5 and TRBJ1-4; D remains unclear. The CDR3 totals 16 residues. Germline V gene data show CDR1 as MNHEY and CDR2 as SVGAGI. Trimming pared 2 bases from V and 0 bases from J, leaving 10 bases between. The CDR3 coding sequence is TGTGCCAGCAGTTACCTACCCATTGCAACTAATGAAAAACTGTTTTTT. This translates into CASSYLPIATNEKLFF.

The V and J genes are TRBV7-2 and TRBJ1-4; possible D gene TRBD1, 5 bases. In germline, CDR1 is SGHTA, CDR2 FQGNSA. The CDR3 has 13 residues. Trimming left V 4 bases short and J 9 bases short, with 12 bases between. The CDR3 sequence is CASSWGSDQKLFF. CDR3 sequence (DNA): TGTGCCAGCAGCTGGGGGAGTGACCAAAAACTGTTTTTT.

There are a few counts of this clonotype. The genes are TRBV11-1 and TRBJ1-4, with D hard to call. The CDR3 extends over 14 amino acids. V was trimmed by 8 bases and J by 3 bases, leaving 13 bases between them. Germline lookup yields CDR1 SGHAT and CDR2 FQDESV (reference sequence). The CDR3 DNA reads TGTGCCAGCTCGAGGAGCCTTCCTAATGAAAAACTGTTTTTT. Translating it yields CASSRSLPNEKLFF.

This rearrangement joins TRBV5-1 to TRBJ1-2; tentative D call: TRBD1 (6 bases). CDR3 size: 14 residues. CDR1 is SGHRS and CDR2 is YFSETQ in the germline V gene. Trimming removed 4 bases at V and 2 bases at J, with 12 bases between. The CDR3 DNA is TGCGCCAGCAGCACCGGGACACACAACTATGGCTACACCTTC. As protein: CASSTGTHNYGYTF. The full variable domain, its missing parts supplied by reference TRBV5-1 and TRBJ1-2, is KAGVTQTPRYLIKTRGQQVTLSCSPISGHRSVSWYQQTPGQGLQFLFEYFSETQRNKGNFPGRFSGRQFSNSRSEMNVSTLELGDSALYLCASSTGTHNYGYTFGSGTRLTVV.

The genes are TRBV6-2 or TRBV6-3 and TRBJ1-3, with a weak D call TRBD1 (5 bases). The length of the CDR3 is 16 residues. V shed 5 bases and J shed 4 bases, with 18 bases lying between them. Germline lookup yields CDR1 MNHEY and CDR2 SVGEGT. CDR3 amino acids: CASSAVEGTYGNTIYF. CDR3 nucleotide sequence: TGTGCCAGCAGTGCCGTCGAGGGGACTTACGGAAACACCATATATTTT.

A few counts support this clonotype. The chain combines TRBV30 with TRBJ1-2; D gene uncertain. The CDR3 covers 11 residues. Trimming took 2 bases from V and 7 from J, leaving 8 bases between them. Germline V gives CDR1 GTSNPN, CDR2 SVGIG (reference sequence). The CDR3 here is CAWSPLSGYTF. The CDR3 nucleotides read TGTGCCTGGAGTCCCCTTAGTGGCTACACCTTC. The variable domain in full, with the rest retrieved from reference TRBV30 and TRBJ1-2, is SQTIHQWPATLVQPVGSPLSLECTVEGTSNPNLYWYRQAAGRGLQLLFYSVGIGQISSEVPQNLSASRPQDRQFILSSKKLLLSDSGFYLCAWSPLSGYTFGSGTRLTVV.

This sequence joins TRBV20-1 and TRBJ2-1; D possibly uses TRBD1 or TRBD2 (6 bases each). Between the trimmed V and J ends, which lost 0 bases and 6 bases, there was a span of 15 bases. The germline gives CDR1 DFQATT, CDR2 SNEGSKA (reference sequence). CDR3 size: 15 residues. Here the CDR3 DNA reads TGCAGTGCTAGAGAGGGGGGCCCCGGATTCAATGAGCAGTTCTTC. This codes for CSAREGGPGFNEQFF.